This TCR beta chain was identified during a study of T cell repertoires in cytomegalovirus infection. A single record per CDR3 protein comes from TCRdb applying MiXCR to the reads. The data show about 260,000 distinct CDR3 sequences, roughly 13% seen once. The germline gives CDR1 LGHNA, CDR2 YNFKEQ. Trimming shortened V by 0 bases and J by 2 bases, and 14 bases separated the two germline ends. This CDR3 is 17 amino acids long. This clonotype was recorded many times. The sample taken for sequencing was PBMCs. The TCR comes from a human donor in good health (CMV status not recorded). Some clones in this sample may be carry-over from other donors' samples. The chain couples TRBV4-2 to TRBJ2-1; D is undetermined. The CDR3 loop is CASSQEIGGLAYNEQFF. The CDR3 bases are TGTGCCAGCAGCCAAGAGATTGGCGGCCTGGCCTACAATGAGCAGTTCTTC.